The present T cell receptor beta chain was sequenced within a study of blood T cells in healthy people across ages. Study conclusions and caveats: TCR beta diversity correlated strongly with naive T cell percentage. Any changes in expanded clonotypes were possibly confounded, as donor CMV status remained unknown.

The sample holds a few counts of this clonotype. The antigen remains undetermined. A second about 6 to 12 cycle PCR used barcoded and J-beta primers. MiXCR, applied by TCRdb to the 5' RACE reads, yields one record per CDR3 protein. Here the sample spans 730,000 or so distinct CDR3 sequences, 35% to 50% being singletons. V lost 5 bases and J lost 0, with 11 bases in between. Germline V gene lookup returns CDR1 SGHTA and CDR2 FQGNSA. The CDR3 is 15 amino acids. This receptor was obtained from an elderly man in good health. Sample: blood. This chain joins TRBV7-2 and TRBJ2-1, with a tentative D call TRBD2 (6 bases). The CDR3 protein is CASSQRVNSYNEQFF. The CDR3 region has the DNA TGTGCCAGCAGCCAGCGGGTGAACTCCTACAATGAGCAGTTCTTC.